This T cell receptor (beta chain) was documented in a study of blood T cell repertoires in COVID-19. About the study: Samples came from the United States, Italy and Spain, spanning acute and convalescent COVID-19.

Between the trimmed V and J ends, which lost 4 bases and 8 bases, there was a span of 12 bases. Germline lookup yields CDR1 LGHDT and CDR2 YNNKEL (reference sequence). This CDR3 region has 14 residues. TCRdb's copy holds only in-frame clones and misses some; the assay was immunoSEQ multiplex PCR. Seen here are approximately 250,000 clones, 86% observed once, and the top ten hold approximately 14%. The chain is built from TRBV3-1 (or the pseudogene TRBV3-2) and TRBJ1-6; possible D gene TRBD1, 5 bases. The TCR originated in a woman in her 70s with COVID-19, enrolled during active disease. Sequenced material: peripheral blood. The CDR3 loop reads CASSPSVGDSPLHF. DNA for the CDR3: TGTGCCAGCAGCCCATCGGTAGGGGATTCACCCCTCCACTTT.